Each of the 17 T cell receptor beta chains below was sequenced from the same sample in a study of cytomegalovirus exposure and HLA in healthy donors. Amplification used 60 Vbeta primers and 13 Jbeta primers. Sequencing was performed with immunoSEQ multiplex PCR; in TCRdb, only in-frame clones are kept and a portion is missing. The repertoire table contains 95,000 to 150,000 clones. The sample was PBMCs. These receptors all come from a man aged 18 to 35 in good health and CMV-seronegative.

The rearrangement links TRBV27 to TRBJ2-7, with a tentative D call TRBD1 (6 bases). With 5 bases removed from V and 1 base from J, the gap between germline ends came to 9 bases. This CDR3 comprises 13 residues. In germline, CDR1 is MNHEY, CDR2 SMNVEV (reference sequence). The CDR3 loop reads CASSRQESYEQYF. Written as DNA, the CDR3 is TGTGCCAGCAGTCGACAGGAGTCCTACGAGCAGTACTTC.

This chain connects TRBV28 to TRBJ1-2, with D maybe TRBD1 (5 bases). V was clipped by 7 bases and J by 1 base, with 25 bases between them. Germline loops: CDR1 MDHEN, CDR2 SYDVKM. This CDR3 comprises 18 residues. CDR3 sequence reads: CASNNAGTDDGLNYGYTF. The CDR3 DNA is TGTGCCAGCAACAACGCGGGGACGGACGACGGACTTAACTATGGCTACACCTTC.

CDR3 protein: CASKTGGSGNTIYF. The CDR3 DNA follows: TGTGCCAGCAAAACAGGGGGCAGCGGAAACACCATATATTTT. The V gene is TRBV27, the J gene TRBJ1-3; 9 bases agree with TRBD1. The V and J ends lost 7 bases and 4 bases, in that order; junction bases with no gene match: 5. Germline values: CDR1 MNHEY, CDR2 SMNVEV (reference sequence). The CDR3 has 14 amino acids.

This chain links TRBV28 with TRBJ1-5; TRBD1 matches 10 bases. The CDR3 spans 17 residues. V gave up 3 bases and J gave up 6 bases; unmatched junction bases: 11. Looked up from germline, CDR1 is MDHEN and CDR2 is SYDVKM. The CDR3 DNA is TGTGCCAGCAGTTTTTTCGGCGGACAGGGGGTATTTCAGCCCCAGCATTTT. Translating gives CASSFFGGQGVFQPQHF.

The genes are TRBV18 and TRBJ1-3, with D tentatively TRBD1 (5 bases). V lost 3 bases, J lost 8 bases, and 14 bases lay in between. The CDR3 loop spans 14 amino acids. Germline CDR1 KGHSH, CDR2 LQKENI. The CDR3 nucleotides are TGTGCCAGCTCACCCTCGGGGGGTATGGACACCATATATTTT. Residues: CASSPSGGMDTIYF.

DNA of the CDR3: TGTGCCAGCATACCTAGCGGGGGGTACGGCGAGCAGTACTTC. Its translation is CASIPSGGYGEQYF. The J gene is TRBJ2-7, the V gene TRBV27; 11 nucleotides align to TRBD2. With 7 bases clipped from V and 6 bases from J, the junction kept 8 bases outside the gene matches. The CDR3 is 14 residues long. Germline V gives CDR1 MNHEY, CDR2 SMNVEV (reference sequence).

This chain joins TRBV2 and TRBJ1-1; D is uncertain. V lost 10 bases to trimming and J lost 1 base, with 13 bases between them. CDR1 and CDR2 (germline): SNHLY, FYNNEI. This CDR3 spans 13 amino acids. The CDR3: CAITELGNTEAFF. In DNA form, the CDR3 reads TGTGCCATCACAGAACTGGGGAACACTGAAGCTTTCTTT.

V is TRBV9 and J is TRBJ1-1; D is ambiguous. The CDR3 totals 14 residues. CDR1 SGDLS and CDR2 YYNGEE come from the germline V gene. Deletions cut 4 bases from V and 8 bases from J, with 18 bases between. Written as DNA, the CDR3 is TGTGCCAGCAGCCCGGAAGTGGGGAGGGCCGAAGCTTTCTTT. Translating gives CASSPEVGRAEAFF.

The rearrangement joins TRBV29-1 to TRBJ1-1, with 7 bases fitting TRBD1. With 5 bases clipped from V and 3 bases from J, the junction kept 6 bases outside the gene matches. The CDR3 is 13 residues long. Looked up from germline, CDR1 is SQVTM and CDR2 is ANQGSEA. The CDR3 DNA reads as TGCAGCGTTCACAGTACAGGGGACACTGAAGCTTTCTTT. Protein: CSVHSTGDTEAFF. The complete variable domain, with remaining parts taken from reference TRBV29-1 and TRBJ1-1, reads SAVISQKPSRDICQRGTSLTIQCQVDSQVTMMFWYRQQPGQSLTLIATANQGSEATYESGFVIDKFPISRPNLTFSTLTVSNMSPEDSSIYLCSVHSTGDTEAFFGQGTRLTVV.

The chain uses TRBV6-5 and TRBJ1-1; D is unclear. This CDR3 region has 14 residues. Germline CDR1 reads MNHEY; CDR2 reads SVGAGI. V was cut by 0 bases and J by 2 bases, with 7 bases left in between. The CDR3 loop is CASSYSAANTEAFF. Written as DNA, the CDR3 is TGTGCCAGCAGTTACTCAGCGGCCAACACTGAAGCTTTCTTT.

The V gene is TRBV2, the J gene TRBJ2-3; TRBD1 aligns across 7 bases. Trimming cost V 5 bases and J 2 bases; bases outside gene matches: 4. Germline lookup yields CDR1 SNHLY and CDR2 FYNNEI. The CDR3 extends over 14 amino acids. In DNA, the CDR3 is TGTGCCAGCAGTCAACAGGGGTACACAGATACGCAGTATTTT. Its translation is CASSQQGYTDTQYF. Drawing the rest from reference TRBV2 and TRBJ2-3, the complete variable domain is EPEVTQTPSHQVTQMGQEVILRCVPISNHLYFYWYRQILGQKVEFLVSFYNNEISEKSEIFDDQFSVERPDGSNFTLKIRSTKLEDSAMYFCASSQQGYTDTQYFGPGTRLTVL.

The chain employs TRBV7-9 and TRBJ2-3; tentative D call: TRBD2 (7 bases). Germline V lookup: CDR1 SEHNR, CDR2 FQNEAQ (reference sequence). With 4 bases removed from V and 2 bases from J, the gap between germline ends came to 19 bases. The CDR3 has 17 residues. DNA for the CDR3: TGTGCCAGCAGCTGGATCGTCGGGGGGCAACCCACAGATACGCAGTATTTT. Protein product: CASSWIVGGQPTDTQYF.

Note on this clone: Sequence at one end of the junction differs from germline and may be a read error. V is TRBV6-1 and J is TRBJ1-1, with TRBD1 identical over 9 bases. Germline V gene sequence: CDR1 MNHNS, CDR2 SASEGT. This CDR3 region has 14 residues. CDR3 region: CASSEGQGTTEAFF. The CDR3 region has the DNA TGTGCCAGCAGCGAAGGACAGGGGACCACTGAAGCTTTCTTT.

V usage is TRBV28 and J usage is TRBJ1-1, with a tentative D call TRBD1 (6 bases). CDR3 size: 13 residues. Germline CDR1 reads MDHEN; CDR2 reads SYDVKM. The CDR3 loop is CGTQGPPNTEAFF. CDR3 bases: TGTGGTACTCAGGGGCCACCGAACACTGAAGCTTTCTTT.

The chain uses TRBV5-4 and TRBJ2-7; D might be TRBD1 (7 bases). Germline V gene lookup returns CDR1 SGHNT and CDR2 YYREEE (reference sequence). CDR3 length equals 18 residues. V was pared by 6 bases and J by 4 bases, with 29 bases between. The CDR3 DNA follows: TGTGCCAGCAACCCGAACCCGGCGGGGACAGTGGGAGCTTACGAGCAGTACTTC. Translating it yields CASNPNPAGTVGAYEQYF.

The chain joins TRBV9 to TRBJ1-2, with D tentatively TRBD1 (6 bases). Trimming took off 4 bases at V and 4 bases at J, with 14 bases between the two ends. CDR1 SGDLS and CDR2 YYNGEE come from the germline V gene. The CDR3 covers 14 residues. The CDR3 DNA sequence: TGTGCCAGCAGCATCCAAGGGGGGGCCTATGGCTACACCTTC. It is translated as CASSIQGGAYGYTF. The whole variable domain, filled in from reference TRBV9 and TRBJ1-2, reads DSGVTQTPKHLITATGQRVTLRCSPRSGDLSVYWYQQSLDQGLQFLIQYYNGEERAKGNILERFSAQQFPDLHSELNLSSLELGDSALYFCASSIQGGAYGYTFGSGTRLTVV.

The CDR3 here is CAIQKVQDRYYEQYF. CDR3 sequence (DNA): TGTGCCATACAAAAGGTGCAGGACAGGTATTACGAGCAGTACTTC. This sequence joins TRBV7-9 and TRBJ2-7; 7 bases line up with TRBD1. The J segment lost 4 bases and the V segment lost 10 bases, leaving 16 bases of the junction unmatched. This CDR3 contains 15 residues. Looked up from germline, CDR1 is SEHNR and CDR2 is FQNEAQ (reference sequence).